This entry lists 21 T cell receptor beta chains sequenced from one sample in a study of blood T cell repertoires in COVID-19. Measured with immunoSEQ multiplex PCR; TCRdb has only the in-frame clones, and not every one. The top ten hold 1.2% of the sample, which has some 250,000 clones, around 90% seen once. Sequencing was carried out using PBMCs or T cells enriched from blood (not recorded which). These receptor sequences come from a human donor in a cohort exposed to, infected with or recovered from COVID-19 (not recorded which). The donor label of this sample is uncertain.

The chain links TRBV2 to TRBJ2-1; D possibly corresponds to TRBD2 (6 bases). V was shortened by 1 base and J by 5 bases, with 12 bases between the two germline ends. Germline CDR1 reads SNHLY; CDR2 reads FYNNEI. CDR3 length equals 15 residues. As DNA, the CDR3 is TGTGCCAGCAGTGAAGGGATAGCGGACCACAATGAGCAGTTCTTC. It is translated as CASSEGIADHNEQFF.

V usage is TRBV3-1 (or the pseudogene TRBV3-2) and J usage is TRBJ1-1; no clear D gene. The germline V gene encodes CDR1 LGHDT and CDR2 YNNKEL (reference sequence). V was clipped by 4 bases and J by 1 base, with 10 bases between them. The CDR3 is made up of 14 amino acids. The CDR3 DNA is TGTGCCAGCAGCCCGCAGGTAGGGAACACTGAAGCTTTCTTT. Protein sequence: CASSPQVGNTEAFF.

This chain links TRBV12-3 or TRBV12-4 with TRBJ1-6; a weak D match, TRBD1 (5 bases). The V gene lost 5 bases and the J gene lost 7 bases, with 9 bases spanning the gap. The CDR3 length is 13 residues. This CDR3 is CASSRGENSPLHF. The CDR3 DNA follows: TGTGCCAGCAGTCGGGGGGAGAATTCACCCCTCCACTTT.

The V call is TRBV24-1, the J call TRBJ2-5; D may be TRBD2 (6 bases). Trimming took off 5 bases at V and 2 bases at J, with 20 bases between the two ends. Germline V lookup: CDR1 KGHDR, CDR2 SFDVKD. This CDR3 spans 17 amino acids. CDR3 loop: CATSASRRGQRQETQYF. The CDR3 DNA reads TGTGCCACCAGTGCCTCACGGAGGGGTCAACGGCAAGAGACCCAGTACTTC.

This clone was observed once. The J gene is TRBJ2-2, the V gene TRBV4-3; 12 nucleotides line up with TRBD1. V dropped 1 base and J dropped 4; count of bases not matched to a gene: 10. CDR1 LGHNA and CDR2 YSLEER come from the germline V gene. The CDR3 covers 19 residues. The CDR3 region is CASSQVGGQGASSTGELFF. CDR3 DNA: TGCGCCAGCAGCCAAGTTGGGGGACAGGGGGCGTCAAGCACCGGGGAGCTGTTTTTT.

This chain connects TRBV27 to TRBJ2-5; the match to TRBD1 covers 7 bases. Germline CDR1 reads MNHEY; CDR2 reads SMNVEV (reference sequence). V lost 8 bases, J lost 3 bases, and 6 bases stayed unmatched. This CDR3 comprises 13 residues. The CDR3 reads CASRQGPEETQYF. CDR3 nucleotide sequence: TGTGCCAGCCGACAGGGCCCAGAAGAGACCCAGTACTTC.

J is TRBJ1-4 and V is TRBV11-2; D is perhaps TRBD1 (6 bases). The CDR3 spans 15 residues. CDR1 is SGHAT, CDR2 FQNNGV, per germline. Trimming took 3 bases from V and 8 from J, leaving 16 bases between them. In nucleotides, the CDR3 is TGTGCCAGCAGCTTTATAGGGGGTGAAGAGGAAAAACTGTTTTTT. As protein: CASSFIGGEEEKLFF.

On this clone itself: One end of the junction does not line up with germline, which may come from a read error. In DNA form, the CDR3 reads TGTGCCGGGGGACAGGGCAAAACTCAGGCCCAGCATTTT. Translation gives CAGGQGKTQAQHF. This rearrangement joins TRBV19 to TRBJ1-5; the match to TRBD1 covers 9 bases. The CDR3 has 13 amino acids. CDR1 is LNHDA and CDR2 is SQIVND in the germline V gene (reference sequence).

J is TRBJ1-1 and V is TRBV7-2, with D possibly matching TRBD1 (6 bases). Germline V gives CDR1 SGHTA, CDR2 FQGNSA. The CDR3 has 16 amino acids. V lost 2 bases to trimming and J lost 4 bases, with 17 bases between them. Here the CDR3 reads CASSLRRQGIVTEAFF. CDR3 in DNA: TGTGCCAGCAGCTTACGGCGCCAGGGGATCGTCACTGAAGCTTTCTTT.

The rearrangement uses TRBV27 and TRBJ1-5, with 7 bases lining up with TRBD1. The CDR3 spans 16 residues. Per the germline V gene, CDR1 is MNHEY and CDR2 is SMNVEV (reference sequence). Trimming at V came to 5 bases and at J to 6 bases, leaving 13 bases not matched to a gene. The DNA for the CDR3 is TGTGCCAGCAGTCCCCAGGGGGTTCAGTTTGGTCAGCCCCAGCATTTT. The encoded protein is CASSPQGVQFGQPQHF.

The gene calls are TRBV30 and TRBJ2-1; 7 bases are a match to TRBD2. The germline V gene encodes CDR1 GTSNPN and CDR2 SVGIG (reference sequence). This CDR3 has 13 residues. J lost 8 bases, V lost 2 bases, and 6 bases had no gene match. The CDR3 spells CAWSQGGGDEQFF. The CDR3 nucleotides read TGTGCCTGGAGTCAGGGTGGGGGGGATGAGCAGTTCTTC. Drawing the rest from reference TRBV30 and TRBJ2-1, the complete variable domain is SQTIHQWPATLVQPVGSPLSLECTVEGTSNPNLYWYRQAAGRGLQLLFYSVGIGQISSEVPQNLSASRPQDRQFILSSKKLLLSDSGFYLCAWSQGGGDEQFFGPGTRLTVL.

The chain joins TRBV5-1 to TRBJ2-2, with 11 bases fitting TRBD1. The CDR3 runs 15 residues. Germline loops: CDR1 SGHRS, CDR2 YFSETQ. V lost 4 bases, J lost 4 bases, and 3 bases stayed unmatched. CDR3 sequence: CASSPGTGGTGELFF. The CDR3 DNA follows: TGCGCCAGCAGCCCCGGGACAGGGGGCACCGGGGAGCTGTTTTTT.

There are a few counts of this clone. The rearrangement joins TRBV5-5 to TRBJ1-1; D remains unclear. Trimming left V 2 bases short and J 5 bases short, with 13 bases between. The CDR3 is 14 residues long. CDR1 is SGHKS, CDR2 YYEKEE, per germline (reference sequence). The CDR3 region has the DNA TGTGCCAGCAGCTTACTTTCGAGGGAAACTGAAGCTTTCTTT. Translation gives CASSLLSRETEAFF.

The chain links TRBV20-1 to TRBJ2-7; no firm D call. This CDR3 has 11 residues. The V end lost 0 bases, the J end lost 11 bases, and 11 bases lay between the germline ends. Germline V CDR1 and CDR2: DFQATT, SNEGSKA (reference sequence). CDR3 sequence: CSARERSYEYF. CDR3 sequence (DNA): TGCAGTGCTAGAGAGCGTTCGTATGAGTACTTC.

This clone came up a few times. The V gene is TRBV21-1, the J gene TRBJ2-2; no DNA check was done on the table's D call, TRBD2. TRBV21-1 is given as a pseudogene. CDR3 length: 20 amino acids. Written as DNA, the CDR3 is TGTGCCAGCAGCCTTAACCCGAGAGCGAAGCTAGCGGTTAACACCGGGGAGCTGTTTTTT. Protein product: CASSLNPRAKLAVNTGELFF.

The rearrangement uses TRBV7-3 and TRBJ2-1; 12 bases are a match to TRBD2. Germline CDR1 reads SGHTA; CDR2 reads FQGTGA. V shed 3 bases and J 6 bases; nucleotides not matched to a gene: 6. The CDR3 sequence is 16 residues long. The CDR3 nucleotides are TGTGCCAGCAGCTTTTTTGGACTAGCGGGGAGCAATGAGCAGTTCTTC. Residues: CASSFFGLAGSNEQFF.

The V and J genes are TRBV5-6 and TRBJ2-7; maybe TRBD2 (6 bases). The ends were cut back, 5 bases at V and 0 bases at J, with 21 bases in the middle. The CDR3 runs 17 residues. The V gene's germline CDR1 is SGHDT and CDR2 YYEEEE. CDR3 sequence: CASSRLFGTPSSYEQYF. As DNA, the CDR3 is TGTGCCAGCAGTCGTCTCTTCGGGACTCCGAGCTCCTACGAGCAGTACTTC.

This clone was seen a single time. The rearrangement joins TRBV3-1 (or the pseudogene TRBV3-2) to TRBJ2-7; 11 positions match TRBD1. The CDR3 loop spans 15 amino acids. Trimming removed 1 base from V and 6 bases from J; junction bases left unmatched: 5. Germline V gene data show CDR1 as LGHDT and CDR2 as YNNKEL (reference sequence). Written as DNA, the CDR3 is TGTGCCAGCAGCCAAGCTGAGGACAGGGGGCGCGAGCAGTACTTC. It is translated as CASSQAEDRGREQYF.

The rearrangement uses TRBV6-2 or TRBV6-3 and TRBJ1-2, with D possibly TRBD1 on 6 matching bases. In germline, CDR1 is MNHEY, CDR2 SVGEGT. The CDR3 spans 19 residues. Trimming removed 2 bases at V and 3 bases at J, with 25 bases between. The CDR3 protein is CASSYLISPTNRVDYGYTF. The CDR3 DNA sequence: TGTGCCAGCAGTTACCTAATTTCCCCCACTAACAGGGTCGACTATGGCTACACCTTC.

CDR3 DNA sequence: TGTGCCAGCTACCGCGGGACCTCCAACACCGGGGAGCTGTTTTTT. It codes for CASYRGTSNTGELFF. The chain couples TRBV5-4 to TRBJ2-2, with D possibly matching TRBD2 (6 bases). The germline V and J ends were trimmed by 7 bases and 2 bases, with 15 bases remaining between them. The CDR3 has 15 amino acids. CDR1 is SGHNT, CDR2 YYREEE, per germline (reference sequence).

In its sample, this clone was seen a few times. The genes are TRBV6-1 and TRBJ2-2; D uncertain. CDR1 is MNHNS, CDR2 SASEGT, per germline. The CDR3 sequence is 16 residues long. V lost 3 bases and J lost 3, with 14 bases in between. The CDR3 loop reads CASSEAPSRDTGELFF. The CDR3 bases are TGTGCCAGCAGTGAGGCTCCATCTAGAGACACCGGGGAGCTGTTTTTT.